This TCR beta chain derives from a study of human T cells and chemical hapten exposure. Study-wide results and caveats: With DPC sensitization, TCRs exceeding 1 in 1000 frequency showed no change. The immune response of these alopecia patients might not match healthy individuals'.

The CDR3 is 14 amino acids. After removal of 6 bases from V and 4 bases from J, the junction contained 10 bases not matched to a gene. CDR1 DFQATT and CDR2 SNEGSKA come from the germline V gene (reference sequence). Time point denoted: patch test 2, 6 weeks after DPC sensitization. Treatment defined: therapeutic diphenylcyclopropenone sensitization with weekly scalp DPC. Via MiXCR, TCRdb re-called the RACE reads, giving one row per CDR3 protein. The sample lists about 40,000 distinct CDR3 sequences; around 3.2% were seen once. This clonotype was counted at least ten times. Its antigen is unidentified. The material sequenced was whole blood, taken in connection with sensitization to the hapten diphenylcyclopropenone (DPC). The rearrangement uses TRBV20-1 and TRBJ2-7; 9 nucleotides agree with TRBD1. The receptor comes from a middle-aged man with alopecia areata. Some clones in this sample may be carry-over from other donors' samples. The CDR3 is CSAQGGQGLYEQYF. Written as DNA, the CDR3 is TGCAGTGCCCAGGGGGGACAGGGTCTGTACGAGCAGTACTTC.